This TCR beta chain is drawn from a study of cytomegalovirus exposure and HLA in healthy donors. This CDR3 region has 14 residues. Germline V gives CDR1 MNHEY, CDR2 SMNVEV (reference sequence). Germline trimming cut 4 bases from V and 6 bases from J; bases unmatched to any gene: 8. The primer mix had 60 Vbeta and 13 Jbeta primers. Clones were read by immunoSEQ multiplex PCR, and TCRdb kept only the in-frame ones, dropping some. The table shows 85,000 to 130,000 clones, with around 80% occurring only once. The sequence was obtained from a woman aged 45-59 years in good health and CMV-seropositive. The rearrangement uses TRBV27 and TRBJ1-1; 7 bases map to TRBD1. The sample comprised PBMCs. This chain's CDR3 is CASSYLGGTAEAFF. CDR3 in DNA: TGTGCCAGCAGTTACTTAGGGGGGACAGCTGAAGCTTTCTTT.